A single sample gave rise to the 22 T cell receptor beta chains below, sequenced in a study of CD8+CD57+ T cells in acquired aplastic anemia. Genomic DNA templated the TCR beta VDJ and CDR3 profiling. Via MiXCR, TCRdb re-called the reads, giving one row per CDR3 protein. The sample has under 200,000 distinct CDR3 sequences, around half seen once. By flow cytometry, patients selected for sequencing had shown an expansion of CD8+CD57+ cells. Sequencing was carried out using sorted CD4+, CD8+, or CD8+CD57+ T cells (not recorded which) from PBMCs. Receptors originate from a human donor with aplastic anemia.

This clonotype has at least ten counts. The chain carries TRBV19 and TRBJ2-2; no definite D call. V lost 5 bases to trimming and J lost 4 bases, with 11 bases between them. Germline V CDR1 and CDR2: LNHDA, SQIVND (reference sequence). There are 14 residues in the CDR3. Written as DNA, the CDR3 is TGTGCCAGTAGTCTCCTCCCGATCACCGGGGAGCTGTTTTTT. It encodes CASSLLPITGELFF.

This clonotype was seen repeatedly, ten times or more. This chain connects TRBV5-1 to TRBJ2-7; TRBD1 matches 9 bases. The CDR3 is made up of 14 amino acids. Germline assignment: CDR1 SGHRS and CDR2 YFSETQ. V dropped 2 bases and J dropped 6; count of bases not matched to a gene: 6. The CDR3 nucleotides are TGCGCCAGCAGCTTCTCGGGACAGGGATCCGAGCAGTACTTC. This encodes CASSFSGQGSEQYF.

This chain links TRBV19 with TRBJ1-1; D remains unclear. The CDR3 totals 14 residues. V dropped 1 base and J dropped 0 bases, with 6 bases sitting between them. Germline lookup yields CDR1 LNHDA and CDR2 SQIVND (reference sequence). The CDR3 loop reads CASSIGQVNTEAFF. DNA for the CDR3: TGTGCCAGTAGTATAGGGCAAGTGAACACTGAAGCTTTCTTT.

Many counts were recorded for this clonotype. This chain links TRBV12-3 or TRBV12-4 with TRBJ2-2, with D hard to call. This CDR3 contains 11 residues. The V gene lost 6 bases and the J gene lost 6 bases, with 5 bases spanning the gap. This chain's CDR3 is CASSLPGELFF. CDR3 coding DNA: TGTGCCAGCAGCTTACCCGGGGAGCTGTTTTTT.

The V call is TRBV15, the J call TRBJ1-5; D not certain. The germline V gene has CDR1 LNHNV and CDR2 YYDKDF (reference sequence). The CDR3 is 12 residues long. The V end lost 0 bases, the J end lost 5 bases, and 2 bases lay between the germline ends. As DNA, the CDR3 is TGTGCCACCAGCAGAGATGATCAGCCCCAGCATTTT. As protein: CATSRDDQPQHF.

The count of this clonotype is one. A clone one base away is much larger, so this may be a read error. The chain carries TRBV25-1 and TRBJ2-4, with 8 bases aligning to TRBD1. There are 13 residues in the CDR3. Trimming at V came to 7 bases and at J to 8 bases, leaving 7 bases not matched to a gene. Looked up from germline, CDR1 is MGHDK and CDR2 is SYGVNS. CDR3 sequence: CASTKTGADIQYF. CDR3 nucleotides: TGTGCCAGCACCAAGACAGGGGCGGACATTCAGTACTTC.

The genes are TRBV5-1 and TRBJ2-2, with D tentatively TRBD1 (5 bases). CDR3 length: 16 amino acids. From germline, CDR1 is SGHRS and CDR2 YFSETQ. The V gene lost 0 bases and the J gene lost 6 bases, with 15 bases spanning the gap. The CDR3: CASSLAGRAGAGELFF. The CDR3 coding sequence is TGCGCCAGCAGCTTGGCGGGCAGGGCCGGCGCCGGGGAGCTGTTTTTT.

The chain joins TRBV12-3 or TRBV12-4 to TRBJ2-1; 9 positions match TRBD2. J was trimmed by 7 bases and V by 6 bases; bases with no gene match: 16. This CDR3 is 17 amino acids long. The CDR3, as DNA: TGTGCCAGCAGGGGTTGGGGTAGCGGGAGATCGGGAAATGAGCAGTTCTTC. This encodes CASRGWGSGRSGNEQFF.

The chain links TRBV2 to TRBJ2-7; 9 bases map to TRBD1. The germline V gene encodes CDR1 SNHLY and CDR2 FYNNEI. J gave up 2 bases and V 10 bases, and 6 bases lay outside the gene matches. The length of the CDR3 is 13 residues. This chain's CDR3 is CANSDRGAYEQYF. The CDR3 nucleotides read TGTGCCAACTCGGACAGGGGAGCCTACGAGCAGTACTTC.

This clonotype was picked up many times. The chain joins TRBV14 to TRBJ1-2; possibly TRBD1 for D (6 bases). Germline CDR1 reads SGHDN; CDR2 reads FVKESK. V lost 5 bases to trimming and J lost 7 bases, with 14 bases between them. The CDR3 length is 13 residues. CDR3 sequence (DNA): TGTGCCAGCAGCTCATCAGGGGCGGGTGGCTACACCTTC. Translation: CASSSSGAGGYTF.

This rearrangement joins TRBV19 to TRBJ2-6; TRBD1 aligns across 10 bases. The CDR3 totals 18 residues. V lost 7 bases, J lost 1 base, and 10 bases stayed unmatched. Germline CDR1 LNHDA, CDR2 SQIVND (reference sequence). CDR3 sequence reads: CASTIGTGARSGANVLTF. For the CDR3, the DNA is TGTGCCAGTACCATAGGGACAGGGGCCAGGTCTGGGGCCAACGTCCTGACTTTC.

The sample holds many counts of this clonotype. V gene TRBV5-1 combines with J gene TRBJ2-1, with D unclear. Germline V CDR1 and CDR2: SGHRS, YFSETQ. The CDR3 is 16 residues long. The V end lost 3 bases, the J end lost 4 bases, and 17 bases lay between the germline ends. CDR3 nucleotides: TGCGCCAGCAGCTCTAAACCTGGATGGGGTTACAATGAGCAGTTCTTC. Protein: CASSSKPGWGYNEQFF.

The chain is built from TRBV29-1 and TRBJ2-1, with D tentatively TRBD2 (5 bases). Germline CDR1 and CDR2: SQVTM and ANQGSEA. There are 14 residues in the CDR3. V shed 4 bases and J shed 0 bases, with 10 bases lying between them. The CDR3 reads CSVAPGSSYNEQFF. The CDR3 nucleotides are TGCAGCGTTGCCCCGGGAAGCTCCTACAATGAGCAGTTCTTC.

The J gene is TRBJ1-1, the V gene TRBV20-1; TRBD1 is a possible D gene (6 bases). V lost 2 bases and J lost 0, with 13 bases in between. The germline V gene has CDR1 DFQATT and CDR2 SNEGSKA (reference sequence). This CDR3 has 15 amino acids. The CDR3, as DNA: TGCAGTGCTAGATACGGGACAAGCATGAACACTGAAGCTTTCTTT. Translation: CSARYGTSMNTEAFF.

DNA for the CDR3: TGTGCCAGTAGTCCTAGCGATAGTAGAATTGGGAAACTTGAGCAGTTCTTC. It encodes CASSPSDSRIGKLEQFF. The genes are TRBV19 and TRBJ2-1, with D possibly TRBD2 on 6 matching bases. Trimming shortened V by 5 bases and J by 9 bases, and 26 bases separated the two germline ends. This CDR3 comprises 17 residues. Germline lookup yields CDR1 LNHDA and CDR2 SQIVND (reference sequence).

For the CDR3, the DNA is TGTGCCAGCAGCTTAGAGGCCGGGATTGATACGCAGTATTTT. It specifies CASSLEAGIDTQYF. The chain carries TRBV7-6 and TRBJ2-3, with a possible D match to TRBD2 (5 bases). Germline V CDR1 and CDR2: SGHVS, FNYEAQ. Trimming left V 1 base short and J 6 bases short, with 11 bases between. The CDR3 sequence is 14 residues long. Variable domain in full (rest from reference TRBV7-6 and TRBJ2-3): GAGVSQSPRYKVTKRGQDVALRCDPISGHVSLYWYRQALGQGPEFLTYFNYEAQQDKSGLPNDRFSAERPEGSISTLTIQRTEQRDSAMYRCASSLEAGIDTQYFGPGTRLTVL.

At least ten counts were recorded for this clonotype. The V call is TRBV7-9, the J call TRBJ1-1, with D unresolved. Germline CDR1 SEHNR, CDR2 FQNEAQ (reference sequence). There are 14 residues in the CDR3. The V gene lost 5 bases and the J gene lost 4 bases, with 14 bases spanning the gap. CDR3 protein: CASSPTLGFTEAFF. Written as DNA, the CDR3 is TGTGCCAGCAGCCCAACCTTGGGATTCACTGAAGCTTTCTTT.

The V call is TRBV6-6, the J call TRBJ2-6, with TRBD1 identical over 8 bases. V was clipped by 8 bases and J by 3 bases; unmatched bases: 0. The CDR3 runs to 13 residues. Germline V gives CDR1 MNHNY, CDR2 SVGAGI (reference sequence). Here the CDR3 DNA reads TGTGCCAGCGACAGGGGTGGGGCCAACGTCCTGACTTTC. This encodes CASDRGGANVLTF.

There are a few counts of this clonotype. The CDR3 sequence is CASSLRTAGSYEQYF. The CDR3 bases are TGTGCCAGCAGTTTGAGGACAGCCGGATCCTACGAGCAGTACTTC. The chain links TRBV28 to TRBJ2-7; tentative D call: TRBD1 (6 bases). The CDR3 loop spans 15 amino acids. In germline, CDR1 is MDHEN, CDR2 SYDVKM. The V end was cut by 3 bases, the J end by 1 base, with 13 bases between.

In this sample, this clonotype turned up many times. This chain joins TRBV4-2 and TRBJ1-2; no clear D. CDR1 and CDR2 from the germline V gene are LGHNA and YNFKEQ. V lost 0 bases, J lost 8 bases, and 16 bases lay in between. The CDR3 covers 15 residues. CDR3 residues: CASSQDRASGRGYTF. CDR3 nucleotides: TGTGCCAGCAGCCAAGACCGGGCGTCCGGACGGGGCTACACCTTC.

This clonotype was found many times. The chain joins TRBV2 to TRBJ1-1; unclear D gene. The CDR3 spans 13 residues. The germline V gene has CDR1 SNHLY and CDR2 FYNNEI. The V and J ends lost 0 bases and 8 bases respectively, with 10 bases between them. The CDR3 sequence is CASSEARAGEAFF. In nucleotides, the CDR3 is TGTGCCAGCAGTGAAGCAAGGGCCGGGGAAGCTTTCTTT.

The V and J genes are TRBV28 and TRBJ2-7, with D tentatively TRBD2 (5 bases). This CDR3 contains 11 residues. Germline loops: CDR1 MDHEN, CDR2 SYDVKM. V lost 8 bases, J lost 3 bases, and 8 bases lay in between. CDR3 in amino acids: CASGEGYEQYF. The CDR3 DNA is TGTGCCAGCGGAGAGGGCTACGAGCAGTACTTC.